The 17 T cell receptor beta chains below all came from one sample that was sequenced in a study of identical twins. From the 5' RACE reads, TCRdb called clonotypes with MiXCR, one entry per CDR3 protein. Here the sample spans approximately 690,000 distinct CDR3 sequences, 6% to 6.5% being singletons. Source material: naive T cells sorted from blood. Receptors were obtained from a man aged 18-30 years in good health.

This clonotype was seen many times. V is TRBV27 and J is TRBJ2-3; 8 bases agree with TRBD2. After removal of 5 bases from V and 8 bases from J, the junction contained 9 bases not matched to a gene. The CDR3 extends over 14 amino acids. In germline, CDR1 is MNHEY, CDR2 SMNVEV (reference sequence). The CDR3: CASSPGTGGVTQYF. CDR3 DNA sequence: TGTGCCAGCAGTCCAGGGACCGGGGGGGTTACGCAGTATTTT.

This rearrangement joins TRBV10-3 to TRBJ2-7; 9 bases match TRBD1. This CDR3 spans 14 amino acids. Looked up from germline, CDR1 is ENHRY and CDR2 is SYGVKD. V was pared by 4 bases and J by 6 bases, with 7 bases of the junction left unmatched. The CDR3 DNA reads TGTGCCATCAGTGGAACCGGGACAGGGTTCGAGCAGTACGTC. This gives the protein CAISGTGTGFEQYV.

There are a few counts of this clonotype. The rearrangement links TRBV20-1 to TRBJ1-6; possibly TRBD1 for D (5 bases). Germline values: CDR1 DFQATT, CDR2 SNEGSKA (reference sequence). The CDR3 extends over 16 amino acids. The V gene lost 3 bases and the J gene lost 0 bases, with 12 bases spanning the gap. CDR3 DNA: TGCAGTGCTAGGGACAAGGATAGCTCCTATAATTCACCCCTCCACTTT. Translating it yields CSARDKDSSYNSPLHF.

This clonotype was seen at least ten times. The chain links TRBV5-1 to TRBJ1-4, with TRBD1 identical over 8 bases. J lost 0 bases, V lost 5 bases, and 6 bases had no gene match. CDR3 length equals 16 residues. CDR1 and CDR2 from the germline V gene are SGHRS and YFSETQ. CDR3 in amino acids: CASSQTGGSTNEKLFF. The CDR3 DNA sequence: TGCGCCAGCAGTCAAACAGGGGGTTCAACTAATGAAAAACTGTTTTTT.

This clonotype was picked up a small number of times. The V gene is TRBV7-9, the J gene TRBJ2-1; 9 bases map to TRBD1. The CDR3 covers 16 residues. J gave up 3 bases and V 4 bases, and 7 bases lay outside the gene matches. The V gene's germline CDR1 is SEHNR and CDR2 FQNEAQ (reference sequence). The CDR3 loop reads CASSSARDRVYNEQFF. CDR3 sequence (DNA): TGTGCCAGCAGCTCGGCCCGGGACAGGGTCTACAATGAGCAGTTCTTC.

This clonotype was detected many times. The V call is TRBV15, the J call TRBJ2-3; 9 positions agree with TRBD2. Germline CDR1 is LNHNV and CDR2 is YYDKDF (reference sequence). This CDR3 region has 18 residues. With 0 bases clipped from V and 0 bases from J, the junction kept 7 bases outside the gene matches. The CDR3 nucleotides are TGTGCCACCAGCAGAGATGGACTAGCGACCGTTAGCACAGATACGCAGTATTTT. It codes for CATSRDGLATVSTDTQYF.

This clonotype was counted at least ten times. The chain links TRBV20-1 to TRBJ2-7; tentative D call: TRBD1 (5 bases). This CDR3 comprises 13 residues. V lost 0 bases and J 3 bases, leaving 9 bases between the germline ends. In germline, CDR1 is DFQATT, CDR2 SNEGSKA (reference sequence). In nucleotides, the CDR3 is TGCAGTGCTAGAGATCGACAGAACTACGAGCAGTACTTC. This gives the protein CSARDRQNYEQYF.

This clonotype has at least ten counts. The chain uses TRBV18 and TRBJ1-5; D possibly corresponds to TRBD1 (6 bases). The length of the CDR3 is 16 residues. V lost 3 bases and J 3 bases, leaving 15 bases between the germline ends. The V gene's germline CDR1 is KGHSH and CDR2 LQKENI. DNA of the CDR3: TGTGCCAGCTCACCTGATCTTCCGGGGGCCAATCAGCCCCAGCATTTT. Amino acids: CASSPDLPGANQPQHF.

On this clonotype itself: Just one base apart from a much larger clone, this may be a read error. The CDR3 region has the DNA TGCAGTGCTAGAGATCCCAACACAGATACGCAGTATTTT. Translated, it gives CSARDPNTDTQYF. The rearrangement links TRBV20-1 to TRBJ2-3, with D unclear. The CDR3 has 13 residues. V dropped 0 bases and J dropped 2 bases, with 6 bases sitting between them. Germline V gives CDR1 DFQATT, CDR2 SNEGSKA (reference sequence).

This clonotype was picked up many times. The chain joins TRBV21-1 to TRBJ1-1. TRBV21-1 is shown as a pseudogene. The CDR3 runs to 14 residues. DNA of the CDR3: TGTGCCAGCAGCAAATACGGGGATGATACTGAAGCTTTCTTT. The encoded protein is CASSKYGDDTEAFF.

The J gene is TRBJ1-4, the V gene TRBV30; tentative D call: TRBD1 (5 bases). The CDR3 covers 14 residues. V was trimmed by 1 base and J by 6 bases, leaving 12 bases between them. CDR1 is GTSNPN, CDR2 SVGIG, per germline (reference sequence). This CDR3 reads CAWSDGTGDEKLFF. The CDR3 DNA sequence: TGTGCCTGGAGTGATGGGACGGGGGATGAAAAACTGTTTTTT.

Ten or more counts support this clonotype. This sequence joins TRBV25-1 and TRBJ1-5; no clear D. The V gene's germline CDR1 is MGHDK and CDR2 SYGVNS. The V and J ends lost 3 bases and 0 bases respectively, with 9 bases between them. The CDR3 runs to 15 residues. CDR3 sequence reads: CASSDEKHSNQPQHF. For the CDR3, the DNA is TGTGCCAGCAGTGATGAGAAACATAGCAATCAGCCCCAGCATTTT.

This chain joins TRBV10-2 and TRBJ2-7, with 9 bases identical to TRBD1. Germline trimming cut 9 bases from V and 2 bases from J; bases unmatched to any gene: 8. The CDR3 length is 14 residues. Germline V gene lookup returns CDR1 WSHSY and CDR2 SAAADI. CDR3 protein: CASSTGGKPYEQYV. The CDR3 DNA follows: TGCGCCAGTTCAACAGGGGGCAAACCCTACGAGCAGTACGTC.

The rearrangement uses TRBV12-3 or TRBV12-4 and TRBJ2-3; a possible D gene is TRBD1 (7 bases). The CDR3 totals 15 residues. Deletions cut 6 bases from V and 3 bases from J, with 16 bases between. The CDR3 DNA reads TGTGCCAGCAGAAAAAACAGGGGAGGTACAGATACGCAGTATTTT. Residues: CASRKNRGGTDTQYF.

This clonotype was seen a handful of times. This chain links TRBV7-6 with TRBJ2-5; TRBD2 is a possible D gene (5 bases). The CDR3 has 16 amino acids. Looked up from germline, CDR1 is SGHVS and CDR2 is FNYEAQ. Trimming took off 5 bases at V and 4 bases at J, with 20 bases between the two ends. CDR3 DNA: TGTGCCAGCAGCCGAGAGGGCGAGGGTGTTTCAGAGACCCAGTACTTC. Its protein is CASSREGEGVSETQYF.

V is TRBV20-1 and J is TRBJ2-3; D gene uncertain. The CDR3 runs to 12 residues. Germline values: CDR1 DFQATT, CDR2 SNEGSKA (reference sequence). V was cut by 7 bases and J by 6 bases, with 14 bases left in between. The CDR3 region is CSVLDPRDTQYF. The DNA for the CDR3 is TGCAGTGTTTTGGACCCAAGGGATACGCAGTATTTT.

The chain is built from TRBV7-3 and TRBJ2-1, with 8 bases aligning to TRBD2. Germline V gene sequence: CDR1 SGHTA, CDR2 FQGTGA. The CDR3 spans 16 residues. V trimming: 2 bases; J trimming: 6 bases; junction bases outside the gene matches: 9. Written as DNA, the CDR3 is TGTGCCAGCAGCTTAGGCGGGACTAGAAGAACCAATGAGCAGTTCTTC. This encodes CASSLGGTRRTNEQFF. The full variable domain, completed using reference TRBV7-3 and TRBJ2-1, is GAGVSQTPSNKVTEKGKYVELRCDPISGHTALYWYRQSLGQGPEFLIYFQGTGAADDSGLPNDRFFAVRPEGSVSTLKIQRTERGDSAVYLCASSLGGTRRTNEQFFGPGTRLTVL.